One and the same sample provided the 12 T cell receptor beta chains below, sequenced in a study of T cells in narcolepsy. Assay used: immunoSEQ multiplex PCR; TCRdb lists only in-frame clones, some missing. The sample yields about 17,000 clones, roughly two thirds seen once. The sequencing input was CD45RA- memory CD8+ T cells from PBMCs. Receptor source: a human donor with narcolepsy.

V gene TRBV7-9 combines with J gene TRBJ2-5; TRBD1 or TRBD2 may be the D gene (5 bases each). The CDR3 extends over 13 amino acids. Germline lookup yields CDR1 SEHNR and CDR2 FQNEAQ (reference sequence). Trimming shortened V by 8 bases and J by 4 bases, and 14 bases separated the two germline ends. The CDR3 loop reads CASAPGPGETQYF. For the CDR3, the DNA is TGTGCCAGCGCTCCGGGGCCAGGAGAGACCCAGTACTTC.

This rearrangement joins TRBV19 to TRBJ1-4; D is unclear. The V gene's germline CDR1 is LNHDA and CDR2 SQIVND (reference sequence). Trimming left V 3 bases short and J 4 bases short, with 9 bases between. CDR3 length: 14 residues. In DNA, the CDR3 is TGTGCCAGTAGTATGGGCAGAAGTAATGAAAAACTGTTTTTT. It yields the protein CASSMGRSNEKLFF.

This clone showed up just a few times. The rearrangement links TRBV6-6 to TRBJ1-2; perhaps TRBD1 as D (5 bases). This CDR3 contains 15 residues. Germline lookup yields CDR1 MNHNY and CDR2 SVGAGI (reference sequence). V lost 3 bases to trimming and J lost 3 bases, with 14 bases between them. CDR3 residues: CASSYGAGTYYGYTF. CDR3 nucleotide sequence: TGTGCCAGCAGTTATGGGGCAGGGACCTACTATGGCTACACCTTC.

The chain's CDR3 is CASRTPGGRYYGYTF. The CDR3 nucleotides are TGTGCCAGCAGGACCCCAGGGGGAAGGTATTATGGCTACACCTTC. The chain carries TRBV2 and TRBJ1-2; 7 positions agree with TRBD1. The CDR3 has 15 amino acids. J lost 5 bases, V lost 6 bases, and 12 bases had no gene match. CDR1 and CDR2 (germline): SNHLY, FYNNEI. The full variable domain, rest sourced from reference TRBV2 and TRBJ1-2, is EPEVTQTPSHQVTQMGQEVILRCVPISNHLYFYWYRQILGQKVEFLVSFYNNEISEKSEIFDDQFSVERPDGSNFTLKIRSTKLEDSAMYFCASRTPGGRYYGYTFGSGTRLTVV.

This chain uses TRBV19 with TRBJ2-7, with 7 bases fitting TRBD1. From germline, CDR1 is LNHDA and CDR2 SQIVND (reference sequence). Trimming took 1 base from V and 7 from J; bases not matched to a gene: 1. The CDR3 has 12 residues. This chain's CDR3 is CASSIGQGEQYF. CDR3 in DNA: TGTGCCAGTAGTATAGGACAGGGAGAGCAGTACTTC.

Comment on this clone: This sample also contains other DNA sequences that code for the same CDR3. This chain joins TRBV9 and TRBJ2-3; maybe TRBD1 (6 bases). Germline loops: CDR1 SGDLS, CDR2 YYNGEE. The CDR3 is 15 amino acids. V lost 6 bases and J 5 bases, leaving 19 bases between the germline ends. Here the CDR3 reads CASNPTGSSGDTQYF. The CDR3 DNA reads TGTGCCAGCAACCCTACAGGGTCGTCAGGAGATACGCAGTATTTT.

The chain is built from TRBV15 and TRBJ2-3, with 16 bases aligning to TRBD2. Per the germline V gene, CDR1 is LNHNV and CDR2 is YYDKDF (reference sequence). The CDR3 has 18 residues. V lost 6 bases, J lost 4 bases, and 10 bases stayed unmatched. The CDR3 DNA sequence: TGTGCCACCAGTATGGGGACTAGCGGGGGGGCTTTCTCAGATACGCAGTATTTT. It translates to CATSMGTSGGAFSDTQYF.

The rearrangement joins TRBV5-3 to TRBJ1-1; 9 bases map to TRBD1. TRBV5-3 counts as an open reading frame of uncertain function. This CDR3 spans 18 amino acids. Trimming cost V 4 bases and J 0 bases; bases outside gene matches: 13. This chain's CDR3 is CARSQDRGDDLLNTEAFF. Here the CDR3 DNA reads TGTGCCAGAAGCCAGGACAGGGGTGATGACCTATTGAACACTGAAGCTTTCTTT.

By share, this clone counts as medium-sized. The chain combines TRBV27 with TRBJ1-5; D unclear. CDR3 length equals 12 residues. V was pared by 8 bases and J by 0 bases, with 5 bases between. Germline loops: CDR1 MNHEY, CDR2 SMNVEV (reference sequence). CDR3 sequence: CASGYSNQPQHF. The CDR3 DNA is TGTGCCAGCGGATATAGCAATCAGCCCCAGCATTTT.

This clone appeared once. The J gene is TRBJ2-7, the V gene TRBV27, with a tentative D call TRBD1 (7 bases). Per the germline V gene, CDR1 is MNHEY and CDR2 is SMNVEV (reference sequence). CDR3 length: 15 residues. V was shortened by 0 bases and J by 5 bases, with 14 bases between the two germline ends. The CDR3 is CASSLSAGGSHEQYF. The CDR3, as DNA: TGTGCCAGCAGTTTATCGGCAGGGGGGTCCCACGAGCAGTACTTC.

The CDR3 reads CASSLEQGGGTEAFF. The CDR3 coding sequence is TGTGCCAGCAGCTTAGAACAGGGGGGAGGGACTGAAGCTTTCTTT. The chain has TRBV7-6 and TRBJ1-1; 8 bases match TRBD1. The germline gives CDR1 SGHVS, CDR2 FNYEAQ. The CDR3 covers 15 residues. V shed 1 base, J shed 5 bases, and the junction held 6 bases outside the gene matches.

In this sample, this clone turned up a few times. The chain employs TRBV5-6 and TRBJ1-2, with no clear D. Trimming cost V 2 bases and J 7 bases, with 9 bases left between them. This CDR3 region has 12 residues. Germline values: CDR1 SGHDT, CDR2 YYEEEE. The CDR3 nucleotides read TGTGCCAGCAGCTTCGGACGGCGTGGCTACACCTTC. This gives the protein CASSFGRRGYTF.